These 3 T cell receptor beta chains were sequenced from one sample in a study of cytomegalovirus exposure and HLA in healthy donors. PCR employed 60 Vbeta and 13 Jbeta primers. Data came from immunoSEQ multiplex PCR; TCRdb stores just in-frame clones and leaves some out. The data contain about 300,000 clones, more than 80% of them singletons. Sequencing was done on a sample of PBMCs. These receptors originate from a man between 35 and 55 years old in good health and CMV-seropositive.

The J gene is TRBJ2-7, the V gene TRBV5-6; 8 bases line up with TRBD1. The CDR3 is 16 amino acids. Germline CDR1 SGHDT, CDR2 YYEEEE. With V trimmed by 2 bases and J by 4 bases, 11 bases remained unmatched. CDR3 in DNA: TGTGCCAGCAGCTTAGGGACAGGTGGGGGCTCATACGAGCAGTACTTC. Translated, it gives CASSLGTGGGSYEQYF.

The chain recombines TRBV7-8 with TRBJ2-7; 10 bases align to TRBD2. Per the germline V gene, CDR1 is SGHVS and CDR2 is FQNEAQ. J was trimmed by 3 bases and V by 0 bases; bases with no gene match: 5. This CDR3 spans 16 amino acids. CDR3 coding DNA: TGTGCCAGCAGCTTAGCCGGGACTAGCGCACTCTACGAGCAGTACTTC. Its translation is CASSLAGTSALYEQYF.

This clone was counted once. This CDR3 is CASSLRARTYEQYF. Here the CDR3 DNA reads TGTGCCAGCAGCCTCAGGGCAAGAACCTACGAGCAGTACTTC. The chain carries TRBV28 and TRBJ2-7; D possibly corresponds to TRBD1 (5 bases). The V end was cut by 6 bases, the J end by 2 bases, with 14 bases between. The CDR3 is 14 residues long. CDR1 is MDHEN and CDR2 is SYDVKM in the germline V gene.